The T cell receptor beta chain described here comes from a study of cytomegalovirus exposure and HLA in healthy donors. Study-wide points: The authors assumed roughly uniform sequencing depth across donors for presence/absence analyses. Immune exposure information comprised only CMV serostatus.

PCR was performed using 60 Vbeta and 13 Jbeta primers. Clones were sequenced by immunoSEQ multiplex PCR, and TCRdb holds only the in-frame ones, with some missing. The data hold 90,000 to 140,000 clones, with around 80% observed a single time. To note about this clone: Its antigen is not identified.

CDR1 and CDR2 from the germline V gene are MGHRA and YSYEKL. This CDR3 has 15 residues. The V end lost 3 bases, the J end lost 4 bases, and 15 bases lay between the germline ends. The receptor was isolated from a man between 25 and 39 years old in good health and CMV-seronegative. This chain uses TRBV4-1 with TRBJ1-2, with D possibly TRBD1 on 5 matching bases. The sample taken for sequencing was PBMCs. CDR3 bases: TGCGCCAGCAGCCATTCGGGCACCGGGGGCTATGGCTACACCTTC. It encodes CASSHSGTGGYGYTF.